A selection of T cell receptor beta chains follows, all from one sample in a study of graft-versus-host responses after intestinal transplantation. Their specific antigens are unknown. Only in-frame clones appear in the TCRdb table, and some are missing; sequencing was by immunoSEQ multiplex PCR. The data hold 40,000 to 60,000 clones, with roughly 80% observed a single time. The specimen comprised unstimulated CD4+ T cells sorted from spleen or lymph node cells, sampled before transplant. The receptor source for this set is a human donor who was the organ donor for an intestinal transplant. Both conserved end residues are part of each CDR3. The D gene is left open where the match is weak. Size values are once, few and many counts, or a class for expanded clones, and some rows have none.

J gene: TRBJ2-5
D gene: TRBD2
clone size: NA
V gene: TRBV7-2
CDR3 DNA: TGTGCCAGCAGCTTAGGGACTAGCGGGTACCAAGAGACCCAGTACTTC
CDR3 protein: CASSLGTSGYQETQYF

J gene: TRBJ1-3
D gene: NA
clone size: NA
V gene: TRBV7-9
CDR3 DNA: TGTGCCAGCGGGTCGGCGGGCTCTGGAAACACCATATATTTT
CDR3 protein: CASGSAGSGNTIYF

J gene: TRBJ1-5
D gene: TRBD1
clone size: NA
V gene: TRBV2
CDR3 DNA: TGTGCCAGCAGGGGACAGAACAATCAGCCCCAGCATTTT
CDR3 protein: CASRGQNNQPQHF

J gene: TRBJ2-1
D gene: TRBD2
clone size: NA
V gene: TRBV6-5
CDR3 DNA: TGTGCCAGCAGTAACCTAGCGGTATACAATGAGCAGTTCTTC
CDR3 protein: CASSNLAVYNEQFF

J gene: TRBJ2-3
D gene: NA
clone size: NA
V gene: TRBV5-4
CDR3 DNA: TGTGCCAGCAGCCCCGGAGAGGCGGATACGCAGTATTTT
CDR3 protein: CASSPGEADTQYF

J gene: TRBJ1-1
D gene: NA
clone size: NA
V gene: TRBV7-9
CDR3 DNA: TGTGCCAGCAGCTTAGCCGCCGCGCAGTTGGTCACTGAAGCTTTCTTT
CDR3 protein: CASSLAAAQLVTEAFF

J gene: TRBJ1-1
D gene: TRBD1
clone size: NA
V gene: TRBV11-2
CDR3 DNA: TGTGCCAGCAGCTCCCGGGACAGGGACACTGAAGCTTTCTTT
CDR3 protein: CASSSRDRDTEAFF

J gene: TRBJ2-1
D gene: NA
clone size: NA
V gene: TRBV7-8
CDR3 DNA: TGTGCCAGCAGCTTAATCCAGGGTAATGAGCAGTTCTTC
CDR3 protein: CASSLIQGNEQFF

J gene: TRBJ2-5
D gene: NA
clone size: NA
V gene: TRBV18
CDR3 DNA: TGTGCCAGCTCACCACGAGGGGTTGAGACCCAGTACTTC
CDR3 protein: CASSPRGVETQYF

J gene: TRBJ1-1
D gene: NA
clone size: NA
V gene: TRBV5-4
CDR3 DNA: TGTGCCAGCAACTTGGCCAGGACAAGTTGGACTGAAGCTTTCTTT
CDR3 protein: CASNLARTSWTEAFF

J gene: TRBJ1-5
D gene: NA
clone size: once
V gene: TRBV2
CDR3 DNA: TGTGCCAGCAGAGCTGATAGCAATCAGCCCCAGCATTTT
CDR3 protein: CASRADSNQPQHF

J gene: TRBJ2-1
D gene: TRBD2
clone size: few
V gene: TRBV6-4
CDR3 DNA: TGTGCCAGCAGTGACTCGGGACTAGGGCACAATGAGCAGTTCTTC
CDR3 protein: CASSDSGLGHNEQFF

J gene: TRBJ1-3
D gene: NA
clone size: NA
V gene: TRBV6-1
CDR3 DNA: TGTGCCAGCAGCTACGGGGGAACTGGAAACACCATATATTTT
CDR3 protein: CASSYGGTGNTIYF

J gene: TRBJ2-5
D gene: NA
clone size: NA
V gene: TRBV10-1
CDR3 DNA: TGCGCCAGCAGTGAGTGGAGGGACAGTCAAGAGACCCAGTACTTC
CDR3 protein: CASSEWRDSQETQYF

J gene: TRBJ2-3
D gene: NA
clone size: NA
V gene: TRBV20-1
CDR3 DNA: TGCAGTGCTAGAGACCAGGATACGCAGTATTTT
CDR3 protein: CSARDQDTQYF

J gene: TRBJ1-2
D gene: NA
clone size: NA
V gene: TRBV19
CDR3 DNA: TGTGCCAGTAGTCGCCCGGGACCTATGAACTATGGCTACACCTTC
CDR3 protein: CASSRPGPMNYGYTF

J gene: TRBJ1-1
D gene: TRBD1
clone size: NA
V gene: TRBV7-2
CDR3 DNA: TGTGCCAGCAGCCAAAAGGACAGGGTCACTGAAGCTTTCTTT
CDR3 protein: CASSQKDRVTEAFF

J gene: TRBJ2-1
D gene: NA
clone size: NA
V gene: TRBV21-1
CDR3 DNA: TGTGCCAGCAGCACCCGACTAGCGGGAGGGGCGTACAATGAGCAGTTCTTC
CDR3 protein: CASSTRLAGGAYNEQFF

J gene: TRBJ2-7
D gene: NA
clone size: NA
V gene: TRBV27
CDR3 DNA: TGTGCCAGCAGTTCCAGGCCCTTGAACGCCTACGAGCAGTACTTC
CDR3 protein: CASSSRPLNAYEQYF

J gene: TRBJ2-7
D gene: NA
clone size: NA
V gene: TRBV5-4
CDR3 DNA: TGTGCCAGCAGCCAGACAGCCTACGAGCAGTACTTC
CDR3 protein: CASSQTAYEQYF

J gene: TRBJ2-7
D gene: TRBD1
clone size: NA
V gene: TRBV4-3
CDR3 DNA: TGCGCCAGCAGCCAGGGAACAGGGGACTACGAGCAGTACTTC
CDR3 protein: CASSQGTGDYEQYF

J gene: TRBJ1-3
D gene: NA
clone size: NA
V gene: TRBV7-2
CDR3 DNA: TGTGCCAGCAGCTCACAGTCAGGTGGAAACACCATATATTTT
CDR3 protein: CASSSQSGGNTIYF

J gene: TRBJ1-1
D gene: TRBD1
clone size: NA
V gene: TRBV5-1
CDR3 DNA: TGCGCCAGCAGCTACTCCGGGACAGTTAACACTGAAGCTTTCTTT
CDR3 protein: CASSYSGTVNTEAFF

J gene: TRBJ1-1
D gene: NA
clone size: NA
V gene: TRBV11-2
CDR3 DNA: TGTGCCAGCAGCTTAGCTCCGGGAACTGAAGCTTTCTTT
CDR3 protein: CASSLAPGTEAFF

J gene: TRBJ2-7
D gene: TRBD1
clone size: once
V gene: TRBV6-1
CDR3 DNA: TGTGCCAGCAGCCCTCGACAGGGAAAGCAGTACTTC
CDR3 protein: CASSPRQGKQYF

J gene: TRBJ2-3
D gene: TRBD1
clone size: NA
V gene: TRBV5-4
CDR3 DNA: TGTGCCAGCAGCTTTACAGGGGCCCCTACGCAGTATTTT
CDR3 protein: CASSFTGAPTQYF

J gene: TRBJ2-1
D gene: TRBD2
clone size: NA
V gene: TRBV5-6
CDR3 DNA: TGTGCCAGCAGCGCTAGCGGGAGACCTAGAAGTGAGCAGTTCTTC
CDR3 protein: CASSASGRPRSEQFF

J gene: TRBJ2-3
D gene: TRBD1
clone size: NA
V gene: TRBV12-5
CDR3 DNA: TGTGCTAGTGGTTTGGTAGTACAGGGGGTTGGAGATACGCAGTATTTT
CDR3 protein: CASGLVVQGVGDTQYF

J gene: TRBJ1-1
D gene: NA
clone size: NA
V gene: TRBV7-9
CDR3 DNA: TGTGCCAGCAGTAGTACTCCGGGACGGGGGAACACTGAAGCTTTCTTT
CDR3 protein: CASSSTPGRGNTEAFF

J gene: TRBJ2-7
D gene: NA
clone size: NA
V gene: TRBV27
CDR3 DNA: TGTGCCAGCAGTTTATCGCCCGGACAGACCTACGAGCAGTACTTC
CDR3 protein: CASSLSPGQTYEQYF

J gene: TRBJ2-7
D gene: TRBD2
clone size: NA
V gene: TRBV7-2
CDR3 DNA: TGTGCCAGCAGTCTAGCGGGGGGGAGCTCCTACGAGCAGTACTTC
CDR3 protein: CASSLAGGSSYEQYF

J gene: TRBJ2-3
D gene: NA
clone size: NA
V gene: TRBV7-6
CDR3 DNA: TGTGCCAGCAGCTTCGCGCGTGGCCGCACAGATACGCAGTATTTT
CDR3 protein: CASSFARGRTDTQYF

J gene: TRBJ2-1
D gene: NA
clone size: NA
V gene: TRBV2
CDR3 DNA: TGTGCCAGTTCGACTAGTATCAATGAGCAGTTCTTC
CDR3 protein: CASSTSINEQFF

J gene: TRBJ1-1
D gene: NA
clone size: NA
V gene: TRBV6-6
CDR3 DNA: TGTGCCAGCAGTTACGGGAGGGGAGGTGAAGCTTTCTTT
CDR3 protein: CASSYGRGGEAFF

J gene: TRBJ2-3
D gene: NA
clone size: once
V gene: TRBV6-6
CDR3 DNA: TGTGCCAGCAAACGTAGCGCGGTCACAGATACGCAGTATTTT
CDR3 protein: CASKRSAVTDTQYF

J gene: TRBJ2-7
D gene: NA
clone size: once
V gene: TRBV9
CDR3 DNA: TGTGCCAGCAGCGTAGAAACGGGTTGGGGCGAGCAGTACTTC
CDR3 protein: CASSVETGWGEQYF

J gene: TRBJ1-1
D gene: NA
clone size: NA
V gene: TRBV18
CDR3 DNA: TGTGCCAGCTCATCACTTTCAGCTCTCTCCAACACTGAAGCTTTCTTT
CDR3 protein: CASSSLSALSNTEAFF

J gene: TRBJ1-2
D gene: NA
clone size: NA
V gene: TRBV4-3
CDR3 DNA: TGCGCCAGCAGCCAAGATCGACTGCTATATGGCTACACCTTC
CDR3 protein: CASSQDRLLYGYTF

J gene: TRBJ1-3
D gene: NA
clone size: few
V gene: TRBV2
CDR3 DNA: TGTGCCAGCAGTGAAGAAGGGGCTGGAAACACCATATATTTT
CDR3 protein: CASSEEGAGNTIYF

J gene: TRBJ1-1
D gene: NA
clone size: NA
V gene: TRBV19
CDR3 DNA: TGTGCCAGTACCTGGCGATTACACCTGAACACTGAAGCTTTCTTT
CDR3 protein: CASTWRLHLNTEAFF

J gene: TRBJ2-3
D gene: TRBD2
clone size: NA
V gene: TRBV14
CDR3 DNA: TGTGCCAGCGGGCCAAAGGGGATAGCGGGAGATACGCAGTATTTT
CDR3 protein: CASGPKGIAGDTQYF

J gene: TRBJ2-5
D gene: NA
clone size: NA
V gene: TRBV20-1
CDR3 DNA: TGCAGTGCTAGCCTTTCGGAGACCCAGTACTTC
CDR3 protein: CSASLSETQYF

J gene: TRBJ2-7
D gene: NA
clone size: NA
V gene: TRBV10-2
CDR3 DNA: TGCGCCAGCAGCGCTCAGGTATCCTACGAGCAGTACTTC
CDR3 protein: CASSAQVSYEQYF

J gene: TRBJ1-2
D gene: NA
clone size: few
V gene: TRBV6-1
CDR3 DNA: TGTGCCAGCAGTGAAGCGGGTACGGCTTACTATGGCTACACCTTC
CDR3 protein: CASSEAGTAYYGYTF

J gene: TRBJ1-2
D gene: NA
clone size: NA
V gene: TRBV10-3
CDR3 DNA: TGTGCCATCAGTGACCGTCAAGTAGGAGGGAACTTC
CDR3 protein: CAISDRQVGGNF

J gene: TRBJ2-1
D gene: NA
clone size: NA
V gene: TRBV30
CDR3 DNA: TGTGCCTGGAGTGGGACTCGACGATTTGGTGAGCAGTTCTTC
CDR3 protein: CAWSGTRRFGEQFF

J gene: TRBJ2-7
D gene: TRBD1
clone size: once
V gene: TRBV5-1
CDR3 DNA: TGCGCCAGCAGCTCAACCCTGACCGGGACAGGGGAATACGAGCAGTACTTC
CDR3 protein: CASSSTLTGTGEYEQYF

J gene: TRBJ2-3
D gene: NA
clone size: NA
V gene: TRBV13
CDR3 DNA: TGTGCCAGCACCCCATTTGGGGGCTGGGGCACAGATACGCAGTATTTT
CDR3 protein: CASTPFGGWGTDTQYF

J gene: TRBJ1-1
D gene: NA
clone size: NA
V gene: TRBV7-9
CDR3 DNA: TGTGCCAGCAGCCGCCCGGACAGTCCCTCGGGGAACACTGAAGCTTTCTTT
CDR3 protein: CASSRPDSPSGNTEAFF